This record concerns one T cell receptor (beta chain) sequence. Antigen unknown. The PCR made use of 60 Vbeta and 13 Jbeta primers. TCRdb's copy holds only in-frame clones and misses some; the assay was immunoSEQ multiplex PCR. Among 170,000 or so clones, 60% to 85% were seen once, and the ten largest hold 2.9%. This entry comes from a study of cytomegalovirus exposure and HLA in healthy donors. General study results and limits: It emerged from a later analysis that several of the most significant clusters appeared to be linked to common viral pathogens. Later analysis associated a missense DCLRE1C variant with TCR beta V- and J-gene trimming.

The CDR3 extends over 16 amino acids. Germline V lookup: CDR1 SGHTA, CDR2 FQGTGA. With 5 bases clipped from V and 0 bases from J, the junction kept 7 bases outside the gene matches. The J gene is TRBJ2-1, the V gene TRBV7-3; TRBD2 matches at 7 bases. Sequencing was carried out using PBMCs. The clonotype was recovered from a male donor in good health and CMV-seronegative. The CDR3 DNA reads as TGTGCCAGCAGCCGGTTATCGGGGGGCTCCTACAATGAGCAGTTCTTC. The encoded protein is CASSRLSGGSYNEQFF. The variable domain in full, with the rest retrieved from reference TRBV7-3 and TRBJ2-1, is GAGVSQTPSNKVTEKGKYVELRCDPISGHTALYWYRQSLGQGPEFLIYFQGTGAADDSGLPNDRFFAVRPEGSVSTLKIQRTERGDSAVYLCASSRLSGGSYNEQFFGPGTRLTVL.